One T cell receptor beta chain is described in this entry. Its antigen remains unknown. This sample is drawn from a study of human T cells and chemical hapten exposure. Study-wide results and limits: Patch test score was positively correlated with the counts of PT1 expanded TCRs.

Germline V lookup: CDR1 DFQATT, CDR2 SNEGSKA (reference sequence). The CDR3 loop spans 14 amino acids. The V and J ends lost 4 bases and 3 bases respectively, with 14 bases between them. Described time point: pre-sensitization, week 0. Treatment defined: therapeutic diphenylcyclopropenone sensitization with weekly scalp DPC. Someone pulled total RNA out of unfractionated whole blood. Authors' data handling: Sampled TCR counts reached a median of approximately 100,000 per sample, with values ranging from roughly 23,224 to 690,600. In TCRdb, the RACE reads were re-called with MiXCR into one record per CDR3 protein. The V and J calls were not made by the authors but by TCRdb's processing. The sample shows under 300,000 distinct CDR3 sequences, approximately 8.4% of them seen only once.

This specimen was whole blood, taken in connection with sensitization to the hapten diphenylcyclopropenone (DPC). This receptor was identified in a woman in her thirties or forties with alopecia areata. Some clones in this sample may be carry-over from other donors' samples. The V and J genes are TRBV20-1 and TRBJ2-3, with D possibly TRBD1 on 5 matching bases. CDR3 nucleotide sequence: TGCAGTGCTACCCAAAAGGGGCGGACAGATACGCAGTATTTT. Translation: CSATQKGRTDTQYF.